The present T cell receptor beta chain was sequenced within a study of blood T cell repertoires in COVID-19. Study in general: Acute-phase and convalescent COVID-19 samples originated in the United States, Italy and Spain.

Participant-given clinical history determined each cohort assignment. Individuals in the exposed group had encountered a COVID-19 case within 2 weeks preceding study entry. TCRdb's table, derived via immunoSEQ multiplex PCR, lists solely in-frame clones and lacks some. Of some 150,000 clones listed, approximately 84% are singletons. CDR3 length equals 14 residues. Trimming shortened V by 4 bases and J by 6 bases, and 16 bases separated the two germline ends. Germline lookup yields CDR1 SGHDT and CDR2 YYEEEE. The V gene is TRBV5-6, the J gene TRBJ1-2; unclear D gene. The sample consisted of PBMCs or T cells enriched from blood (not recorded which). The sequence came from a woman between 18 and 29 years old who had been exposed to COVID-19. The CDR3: CASSRRLEGHGYTF. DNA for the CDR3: TGTGCCAGCAGCCGCAGGCTCGAGGGCCATGGCTACACCTTC.